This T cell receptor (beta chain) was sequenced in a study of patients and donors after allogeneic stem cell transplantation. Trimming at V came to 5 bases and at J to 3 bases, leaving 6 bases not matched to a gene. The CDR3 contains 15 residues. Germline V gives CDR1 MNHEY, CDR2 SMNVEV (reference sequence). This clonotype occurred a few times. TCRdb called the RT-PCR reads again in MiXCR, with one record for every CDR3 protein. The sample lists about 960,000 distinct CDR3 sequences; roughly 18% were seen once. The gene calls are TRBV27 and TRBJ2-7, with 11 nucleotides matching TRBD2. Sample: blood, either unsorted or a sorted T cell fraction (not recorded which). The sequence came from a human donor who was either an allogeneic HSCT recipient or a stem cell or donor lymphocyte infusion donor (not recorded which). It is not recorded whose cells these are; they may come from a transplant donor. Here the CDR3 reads CASSPLLAGDYEQYF. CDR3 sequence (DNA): TGTGCCAGCAGTCCCTTACTAGCGGGGGACTACGAGCAGTACTTC.